This T cell receptor beta chain is drawn from a study of tumor-infiltrating lymphocytes in localized non-small cell lung cancer. A single count supports this clone. Its antigen is undetermined. Findings and caveats of the study: No T-cell fraction difference was seen between IM1 and IM2 tumors.

Some clones are missing from TCRdb's copy, which holds only in-frame ones; the method was immunoSEQ multiplex PCR. Of 7,200 or so clones in the sample, 61% were seen once. The CDR3 runs 15 residues. This clonotype was obtained from a human donor with non-small cell lung cancer. Sequencing was done on a sample of lung tumor tissue. The genes are TRBV21-1 and TRBJ2-3; no DNA check was done on the table's D call, TRBD2. TRBV21-1 is listed as a pseudogene. CDR3 DNA sequence: TGTGCCAGCAGCAAAGGAACGGGGTGCACAGATACGCAGTATTTT. This gives the protein CASSKGTGCTDTQYF.